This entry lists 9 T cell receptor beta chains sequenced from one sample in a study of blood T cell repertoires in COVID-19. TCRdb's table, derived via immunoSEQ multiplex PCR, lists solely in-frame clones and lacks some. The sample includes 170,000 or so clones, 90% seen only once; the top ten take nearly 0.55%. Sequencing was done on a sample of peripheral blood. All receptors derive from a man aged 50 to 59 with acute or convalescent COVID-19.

CDR3 sequence reads: CASSYIQGQPQHF. DNA of the CDR3: TGTGCCAGCAGTTACATCCAGGGCCAGCCCCAGCATTTT. This sequence joins TRBV6-6 and TRBJ1-5; D perhaps matches TRBD1 (5 bases). Between the trimmed V and J ends, which lost 2 bases and 7 bases, there was a span of 9 bases. This CDR3 has 13 residues. Per the germline V gene, CDR1 is MNHNY and CDR2 is SVGAGI (reference sequence).

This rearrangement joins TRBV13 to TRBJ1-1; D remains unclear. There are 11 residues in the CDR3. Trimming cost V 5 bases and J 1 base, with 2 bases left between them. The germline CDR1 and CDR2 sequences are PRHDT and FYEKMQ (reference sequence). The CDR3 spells CASSQNTEAFF. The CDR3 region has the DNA TGTGCCAGCAGCCAGAACACTGAAGCTTTCTTT. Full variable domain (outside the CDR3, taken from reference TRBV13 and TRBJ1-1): AAGVIQSPRHLIKEKRETATLKCYPIPRHDTVYWYQQGPGQDPQFLISFYEKMQSDKGSIPDRFSAQQFSDYHSELNMSSLELGDSALYFCASSQNTEAFFGQGTRLTVV.

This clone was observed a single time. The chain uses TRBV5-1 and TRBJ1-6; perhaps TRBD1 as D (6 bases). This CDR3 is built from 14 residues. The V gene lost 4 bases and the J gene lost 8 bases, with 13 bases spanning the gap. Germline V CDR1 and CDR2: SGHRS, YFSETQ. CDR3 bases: TGCGCCAGCAGCCTACAGGGAGCCGATTCACCCCTCCACTTT. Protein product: CASSLQGADSPLHF.

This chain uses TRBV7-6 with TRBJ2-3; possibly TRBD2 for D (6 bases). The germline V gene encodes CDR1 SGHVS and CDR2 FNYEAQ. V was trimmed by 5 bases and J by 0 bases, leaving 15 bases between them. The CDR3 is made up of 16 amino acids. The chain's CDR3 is CASSLMGLASTDTQYF. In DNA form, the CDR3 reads TGTGCCAGCAGCCTAATGGGACTGGCAAGCACAGATACGCAGTATTTT. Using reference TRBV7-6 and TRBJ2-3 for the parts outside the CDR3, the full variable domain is GAGVSQSPRYKVTKRGQDVALRCDPISGHVSLYWYRQALGQGPEFLTYFNYEAQQDKSGLPNDRFSAERPEGSISTLTIQRTEQRDSAMYRCASSLMGLASTDTQYFGPGTRLTVL.

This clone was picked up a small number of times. CDR3 residues: CASSLQGRSYEQYF. The CDR3 nucleotides are TGCGCCAGCAGCTTGCAGGGCAGGTCCTACGAGCAGTACTTC. The chain has TRBV5-1 and TRBJ2-7; D perhaps matches TRBD1 (5 bases). Germline lookup yields CDR1 SGHRS and CDR2 YFSETQ. The CDR3 spans 14 residues. The germline V and J ends were trimmed by 1 base and 1 base, with 9 bases remaining between them.

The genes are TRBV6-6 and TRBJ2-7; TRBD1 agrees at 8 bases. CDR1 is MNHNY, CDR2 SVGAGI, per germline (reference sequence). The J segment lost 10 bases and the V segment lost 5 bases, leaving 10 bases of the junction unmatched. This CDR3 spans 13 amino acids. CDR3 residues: CASSAGTGTEQYV. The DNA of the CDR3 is TGTGCCAGCAGTGCAGGGACAGGCACCGAACAGTACGTC.

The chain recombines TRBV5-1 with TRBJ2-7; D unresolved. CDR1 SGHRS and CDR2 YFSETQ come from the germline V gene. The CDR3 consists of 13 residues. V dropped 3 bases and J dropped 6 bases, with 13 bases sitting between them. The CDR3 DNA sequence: TGCGCCAGCAGCTCGAGTCTCTCCGGCGAGCAGTACTTC. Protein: CASSSSLSGEQYF.

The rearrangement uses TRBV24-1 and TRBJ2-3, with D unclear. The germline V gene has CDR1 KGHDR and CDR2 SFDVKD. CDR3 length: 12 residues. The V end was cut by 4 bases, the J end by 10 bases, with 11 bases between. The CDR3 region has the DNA TGTGCCACCAGTGAACCCCCTGGAGCGCAGTATTTT. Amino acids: CATSEPPGAQYF.

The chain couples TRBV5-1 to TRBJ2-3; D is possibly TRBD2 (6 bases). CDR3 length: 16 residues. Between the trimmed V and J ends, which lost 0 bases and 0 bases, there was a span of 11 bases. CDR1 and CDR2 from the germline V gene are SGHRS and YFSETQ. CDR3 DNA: TGCGCCAGCAGCTTGGAAACTAGCTTTAGCACAGATACGCAGTATTTT. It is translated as CASSLETSFSTDTQYF.